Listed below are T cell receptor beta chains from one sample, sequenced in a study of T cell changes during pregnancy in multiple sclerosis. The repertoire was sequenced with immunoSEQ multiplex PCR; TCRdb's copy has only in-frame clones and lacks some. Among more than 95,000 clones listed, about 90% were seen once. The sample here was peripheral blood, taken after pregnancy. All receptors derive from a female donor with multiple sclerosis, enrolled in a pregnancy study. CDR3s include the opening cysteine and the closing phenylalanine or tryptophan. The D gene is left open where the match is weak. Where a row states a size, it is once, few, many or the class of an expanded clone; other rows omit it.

CASRRGLAGGSDEQFF TGTGCCAGCAGGAGGGGACTAGCGGGAGGTTCGGATGAGCAGTTCTTC . TRBD2 TRBJ2-1 TRBV2
CASTSDRISLRGQYF TGTGCCAGCACCTCGGACAGGATATCTCTACGGGGGCAGTACTTC . TRBD1 TRBJ2-7 TRBV6-1
CASSYSMGAGDTQYF TGTGCCAGCAGTTACTCTATGGGGGCGGGAGATACGCAGTATTTT . . TRBJ2-3 TRBV6-5
CASRTSPGQGNTGELFF TGTGCCAGTAGGACCTCACCGGGACAGGGGAACACCGGGGAGCTGTTTTTT . TRBD1 TRBJ2-2 TRBV19
CATSRADRGTGELFF TGTGCCACCAGCAGAGCTGACAGGGGAACCGGGGAGCTGTTTTTT once TRBD1 TRBJ2-2 TRBV15
CASSFRGGTYEQYF TGTGCCAGCAGCTTCCGCGGGGGGACCTACGAGCAGTACTTC . TRBD2 TRBJ2-7 TRBV7-2
CASSLSGHYTDTQYF TGTGCCAGCAGCTTATCGGGACACTACACAGATACGCAGTATTTT . . TRBJ2-3 TRBV7-2
CASSYLAGSSYNEQFF TGTGCCAGCAGTTACCTGGCGGGGAGCTCCTACAATGAGCAGTTCTTC . . TRBJ2-1 TRBV6-5
CASSDVEGGPYNEQFF TGTGCCAGCAGTGATGTGGAGGGGGGGCCATACAATGAGCAGTTCTTC . . TRBJ2-1 TRBV2
CASSFGRALSYYGYTF TGTGCCAGCAGTTTCGGCAGGGCCCTTTCATACTATGGCTACACCTTC once . TRBJ1-2 TRBV27
CASSQVARGVTEAFF TGTGCCAGCAGCCAAGTAGCACGGGGGGTCACTGAAGCTTTCTTT . . TRBJ1-1 TRBV4-2
CASINQERAFF TGTGCCAGCATCAACCAGGAAAGAGCTTTCTTT . . TRBJ1-1 TRBV7-2
CASSPIQGPIYGYTF TGTGCCAGCTCACCAATTCAGGGTCCAATCTATGGCTACACCTTC once . TRBJ1-2 TRBV18
CASSSGGTGTYEQYF TGCGCCAGCAGCTCCGGGGGGACAGGAACCTACGAGCAGTACTTC . . TRBJ2-7 TRBV5-1
CASSWKGTPNTEAFF TGTGCCAGCAGCTGGAAGGGGACACCGAACACTGAAGCTTTCTTT . . TRBJ1-1 TRBV5-4
CASSTTSVISYEQYF TGTGCCAGCAGCACGACTAGCGTAATATCCTACGAGCAGTACTTC . TRBD2 TRBJ2-7 TRBV5-5
CASSKGTGGRSDEQFF TGTGCCAGCAGCAAAGGGACAGGGGGGAGGAGTGATGAGCAGTTCTTC . TRBD1 TRBJ2-1 TRBV11-2
CASSGRQGPGETQYF TGCGCCAGCAGCGGCCGACAGGGACCGGGTGAGACCCAGTACTTC . TRBD1 TRBJ2-5 TRBV4-1
CASSQTSGRTGELFF TGTGCCAGCAGTCAGACTAGCGGGAGAACCGGGGAGCTGTTTTTT . TRBD2 TRBJ2-2 TRBV25-1
CASSTSGGGSYNEQFF TGTGCCAGCAGTACCTCCGGGGGGGGGTCCTACAATGAGCAGTTCTTC . TRBD2 TRBJ2-1 TRBV2
CASRLVRRDYGYTF TGTGCAAGTCGCTTAGTAAGGAGGGACTATGGCTACACCTTC . . TRBJ1-2 TRBV12-2
CASSKKSPGDTQYF TGTGCCAGCAGCAAGAAATCGCCGGGAGATACGCAGTATTTT . . TRBJ2-3 TRBV21-1
CASSSRRTGQGFSEQYF TGTGCCAGTAGTAGCCGCCGAACGGGACAGGGATTCAGCGAGCAGTACTTC . TRBD1 TRBJ2-7 TRBV19
CASRDAGRGQYF TGTGCCAGCAGGGACGCGGGGAGAGGGCAGTACTTC . . TRBJ2-7 TRBV28
CASSLVPGSMNTEAFF TGTGCCAGCAGCTTGGTGCCAGGATCAATGAACACTGAAGCTTTCTTT . . TRBJ1-1 TRBV5-5
CAWSTASGSYNEQFF TGTGCCTGGAGTACCGCTAGCGGGAGTTACAATGAGCAGTTCTTC . TRBD2 TRBJ2-1 TRBV30
CASSWGENTGELFF TGTGCCAGCAGTTGGGGAGAAAACACCGGGGAGCTGTTTTTT . . TRBJ2-2 TRBV6-5
CATSRDRDTNEQFF TGTGCCACCAGCAGAGATCGGGACACCAATGAGCAGTTCTTC . . TRBJ2-1 TRBV15
CASSLTQVSYYEQYF TGTGCCAGCAGCCTCACCCAGGTTTCTTATTACGAGCAGTACTTC . . TRBJ2-7 TRBV11-1
CASSKDDVGTWEETQYF TGTGCCAGCAGCAAGGACGATGTGGGGACATGGGAAGAGACCCAGTACTTC . . TRBJ2-5 TRBV5-4
CASSMRQGIAEAFF TGTGCCAGTAGTATGCGACAGGGGATCGCTGAAGCTTTCTTT . TRBD1 TRBJ1-1 TRBV19
CASSPGGAEGGRGEAFF TGCGCCAGCAGCCCGGGAGGCGCAGAGGGAGGAAGGGGTGAAGCTTTCTTT once . TRBJ1-1 TRBV4-3
CASSEWHNEQFF TGTGCCAGCAGTGAATGGCACAATGAGCAGTTCTTC . . TRBJ2-1 TRBV2
CASSSSGLAAGELFF TGTGCCAGCAGCTCCAGCGGCCTTGCTGCCGGGGAGCTGTTTTTT . . TRBJ2-2 TRBV7-3
CASSIDRQVYEQYF TGTGCCAGTAGTATAGATAGACAGGTCTACGAGCAGTACTTC . . TRBJ2-7 TRBV19
CASSPPRYYGYTF TGTGCCAGCAGCCCCCCGAGGTACTATGGCTACACCTTC . . TRBJ1-2 TRBV9
CAGQGANTEAFF TGTGCCGGACAGGGGGCAAACACTGAAGCTTTCTTT . TRBD1 TRBJ1-1 TRBV30
CASSWGTSYGYTF TGCGCCAGCAGCTGGGGGACATCATATGGCTACACCTTC few . TRBJ1-2 TRBV5-1
CSDTGQGNYGYTF TGCAGCGATACCGGACAGGGCAACTATGGCTACACCTTC . TRBD1 TRBJ1-2 TRBV29-1
CATSMDWGPPVETQYF TGTGCCACCAGCATGGATTGGGGCCCCCCGGTAGAGACCCAGTACTTC . . TRBJ2-5 TRBV15
CASTLRGNTGELFF TGTGCCAGCACCCTGCGGGGGAACACCGGGGAGCTGTTTTTT . . TRBJ2-2 TRBV6-5
CASSEALRQGYQETQYF TGTGCCAGCAGTGAAGCGCTGAGACAGGGTTACCAAGAGACCCAGTACTTC . TRBD1 TRBJ2-5 TRBV6-1
CSASDRSEAFF TGCAGTGCAAGCGACAGGTCCGAAGCTTTCTTT . . TRBJ1-1 TRBV20-1
CASSASPLAGIYNEQFF TGTGCCAGCAGTGCCAGCCCACTAGCGGGGATTTACAATGAGCAGTTCTTC . TRBD2 TRBJ2-1 TRBV6-4
CASSARTSVGYEQYF TGTGCCAGCAGTGCCCGGACTAGCGTGGGCTACGAGCAGTACTTC . TRBD2 TRBJ2-7 TRBV6-4
CASSLAAAEMNTEAFF TGTGCCAGCAGCTTAGCCGCGGCCGAGATGAACACTGAAGCTTTCTTT . . TRBJ1-1 TRBV7-6
CASSLGTGVGNQPQHF TGTGCCAGCAGCTTGGGGACAGGGGTAGGTAATCAGCCCCAGCATTTT . TRBD1 TRBJ1-5 TRBV7-9
CASSEEARTDTQYF TGTGCCAGCAGTGAAGAAGCCCGCACAGATACGCAGTATTTT . . TRBJ2-3 TRBV2
CASSRRGPGYTF TGTGCCAGCAGCCGCAGGGGGCCGGGCTACACCTTC . TRBD1 TRBJ1-2 TRBV7-2
CASSLGLAETYEQYF TGTGCCAGCAGCTTGGGACTAGCGGAAACCTACGAGCAGTACTTC . TRBD2 TRBJ2-7 TRBV5-4
CASSLSRQETQYF TGTGCCAGCAGCTTATCTAGGCAAGAGACCCAGTACTTC . . TRBJ2-5 TRBV7-3
CASSPGTGLSSGNTIYF TGCGCCAGCAGCCCTGGGACAGGGTTGAGCTCTGGAAACACCATATATTTT . TRBD1 TRBJ1-3 TRBV4-1
CASSEQGDARNTQYF TGTGCCAGCAGTGAACAGGGTGATGCTCGGAATACGCAGTATTTT . . TRBJ2-3 TRBV6-1
CSVETGESNQPQHF TGCAGCGTGGAGACAGGAGAAAGCAATCAGCCCCAGCATTTT once . TRBJ1-5 TRBV29-1
CAGGENTNYGYTF TGTGCAGGAGGGGAAAACACTAACTATGGCTACACCTTC . . TRBJ1-2 TRBV7-2